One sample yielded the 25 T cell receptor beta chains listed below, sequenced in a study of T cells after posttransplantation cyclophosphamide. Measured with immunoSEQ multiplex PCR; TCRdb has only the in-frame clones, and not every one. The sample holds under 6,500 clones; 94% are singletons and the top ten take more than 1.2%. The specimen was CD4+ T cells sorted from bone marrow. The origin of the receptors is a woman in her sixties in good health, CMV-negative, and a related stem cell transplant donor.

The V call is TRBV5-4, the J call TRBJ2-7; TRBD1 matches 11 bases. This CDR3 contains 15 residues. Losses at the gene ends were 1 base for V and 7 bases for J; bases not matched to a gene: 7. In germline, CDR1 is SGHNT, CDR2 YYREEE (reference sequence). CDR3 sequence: CASSLRAGTGGEQYF. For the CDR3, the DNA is TGTGCCAGCAGCTTGAGGGCCGGGACAGGGGGGGAGCAGTACTTC.

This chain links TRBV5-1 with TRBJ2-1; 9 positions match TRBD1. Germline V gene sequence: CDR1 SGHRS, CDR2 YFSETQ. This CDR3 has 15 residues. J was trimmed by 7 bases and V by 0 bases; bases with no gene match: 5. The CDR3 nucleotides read TGCGCCAGCAGCTTGGTACAGGGGGCCTGGAATGAGCAGTTCTTC. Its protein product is CASSLVQGAWNEQFF.

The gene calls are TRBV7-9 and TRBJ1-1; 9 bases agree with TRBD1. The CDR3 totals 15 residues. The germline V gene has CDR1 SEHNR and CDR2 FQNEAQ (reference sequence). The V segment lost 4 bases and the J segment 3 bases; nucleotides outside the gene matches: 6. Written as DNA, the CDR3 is TGTGCCAGCAGCTCCGGGACAGGGATGTACACTGAAGCTTTCTTT. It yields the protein CASSSGTGMYTEAFF. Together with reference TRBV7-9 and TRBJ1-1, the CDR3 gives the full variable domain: DTGVSQNPRHKITKRGQNVTFRCDPISEHNRLYWYRQTLGQGPEFLTYFQNEAQLEKSRLLSDRFSAERPKGSFSTLEIQRTEQGDSAMYLCASSSGTGMYTEAFFGQGTRLTVV.

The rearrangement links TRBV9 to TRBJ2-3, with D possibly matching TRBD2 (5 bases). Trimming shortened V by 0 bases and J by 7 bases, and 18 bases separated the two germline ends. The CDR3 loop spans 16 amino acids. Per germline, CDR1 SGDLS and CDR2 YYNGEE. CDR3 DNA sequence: TGTGCCAGCAGCGTAGAGGTTGGCCGGGGTCGATATACGCAGTATTTT. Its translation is CASSVEVGRGRYTQYF.

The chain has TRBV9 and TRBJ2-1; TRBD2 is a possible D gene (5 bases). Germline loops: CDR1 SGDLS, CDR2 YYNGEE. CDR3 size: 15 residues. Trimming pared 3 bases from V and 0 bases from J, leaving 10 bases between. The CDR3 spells CASSAVGSSYNEQFF. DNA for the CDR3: TGTGCCAGCAGCGCCGTGGGGAGCTCCTACAATGAGCAGTTCTTC.

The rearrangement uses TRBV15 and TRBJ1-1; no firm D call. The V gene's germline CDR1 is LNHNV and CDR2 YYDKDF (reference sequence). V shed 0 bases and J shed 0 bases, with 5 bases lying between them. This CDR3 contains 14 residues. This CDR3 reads CATSREGLNTEAFF. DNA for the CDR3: TGTGCCACCAGCAGAGAGGGCTTGAACACTGAAGCTTTCTTT.

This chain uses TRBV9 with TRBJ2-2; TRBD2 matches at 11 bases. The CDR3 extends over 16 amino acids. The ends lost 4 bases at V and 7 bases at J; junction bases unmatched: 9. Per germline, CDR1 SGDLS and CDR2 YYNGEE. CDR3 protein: CASSSRLAGGIGELFF. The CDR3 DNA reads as TGTGCCAGCAGCTCCCGCCTAGCGGGAGGAATCGGGGAGCTGTTTTTT. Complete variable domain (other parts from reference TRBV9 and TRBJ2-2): DSGVTQTPKHLITATGQRVTLRCSPRSGDLSVYWYQQSLDQGLQFLIQYYNGEERAKGNILERFSAQQFPDLHSELNLSSLELGDSALYFCASSSRLAGGIGELFFGEGSRLTVL.

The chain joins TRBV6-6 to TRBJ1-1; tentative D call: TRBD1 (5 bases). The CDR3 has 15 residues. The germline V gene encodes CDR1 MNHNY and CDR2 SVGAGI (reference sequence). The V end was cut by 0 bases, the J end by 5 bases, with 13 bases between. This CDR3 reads CASSYSMTGGTEAFF. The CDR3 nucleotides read TGTGCCAGCAGTTACTCGATGACGGGGGGGACTGAAGCTTTCTTT.

This CDR3 is CASSRGGSLGYTF. The CDR3 DNA sequence: TGTGCCAGCAGCCGCGGCGGGTCTCTCGGCTACACCTTC. The chain is built from TRBV14 and TRBJ1-2; unclear D gene. The CDR3 has 13 amino acids. Germline-derived CDR1 and CDR2 are SGHDN and FVKESK. V lost 4 bases and J lost 8, with 14 bases in between.

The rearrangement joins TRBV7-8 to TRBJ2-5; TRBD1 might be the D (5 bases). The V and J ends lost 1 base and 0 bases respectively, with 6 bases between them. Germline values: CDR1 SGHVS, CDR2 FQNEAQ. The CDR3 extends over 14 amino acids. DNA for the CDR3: TGTGCCAGCAGCTTAGAGGGGCACCAAGAGACCCAGTACTTC. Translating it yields CASSLEGHQETQYF.

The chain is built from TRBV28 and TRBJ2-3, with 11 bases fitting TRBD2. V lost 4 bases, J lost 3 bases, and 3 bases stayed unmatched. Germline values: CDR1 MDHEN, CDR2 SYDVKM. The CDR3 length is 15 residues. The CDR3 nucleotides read TGTGCCAGCAGTTCCCCTAGCGGGGGGACAGATACGCAGTATTTT. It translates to CASSSPSGGTDTQYF.

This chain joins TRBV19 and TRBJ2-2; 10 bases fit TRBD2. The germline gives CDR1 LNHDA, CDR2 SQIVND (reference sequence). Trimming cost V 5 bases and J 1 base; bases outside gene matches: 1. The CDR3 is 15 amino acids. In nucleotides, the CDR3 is TGTGCCAGTAGTGTAGCGGGGGGGAACACCGGGGAGCTGTTTTTT. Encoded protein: CASSVAGGNTGELFF.

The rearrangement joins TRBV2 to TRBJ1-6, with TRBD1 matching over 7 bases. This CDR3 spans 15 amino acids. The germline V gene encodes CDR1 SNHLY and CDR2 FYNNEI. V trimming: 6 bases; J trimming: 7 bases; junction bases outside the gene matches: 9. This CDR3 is CASRMGDSGNSPLHF. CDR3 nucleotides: TGTGCCAGCAGGATGGGGGACAGTGGCAATTCACCCCTCCACTTT.

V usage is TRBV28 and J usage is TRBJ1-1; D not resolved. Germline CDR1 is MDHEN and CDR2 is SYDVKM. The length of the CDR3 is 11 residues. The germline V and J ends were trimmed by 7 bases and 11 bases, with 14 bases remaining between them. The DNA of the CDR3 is TGTGCCAGCAAATCGAACAACAAGGCTTTCTTT. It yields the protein CASKSNNKAFF.

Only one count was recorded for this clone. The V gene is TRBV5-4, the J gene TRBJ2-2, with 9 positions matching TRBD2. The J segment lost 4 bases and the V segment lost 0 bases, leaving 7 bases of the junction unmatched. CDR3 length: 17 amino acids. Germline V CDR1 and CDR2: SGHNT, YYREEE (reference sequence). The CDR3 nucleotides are TGTGCCAGCAGCTTGGACGCGGGGGGGCGGCGCACCGGGGAGCTGTTTTTT. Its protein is CASSLDAGGRRTGELFF.

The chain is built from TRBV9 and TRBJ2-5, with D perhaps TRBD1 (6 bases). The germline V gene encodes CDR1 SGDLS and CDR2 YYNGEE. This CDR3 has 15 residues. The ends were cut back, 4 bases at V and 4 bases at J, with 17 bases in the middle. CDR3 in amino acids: CASSPRRQAGETQYF. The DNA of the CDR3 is TGTGCCAGCAGCCCCCGACGACAGGCAGGAGAGACCCAGTACTTC.

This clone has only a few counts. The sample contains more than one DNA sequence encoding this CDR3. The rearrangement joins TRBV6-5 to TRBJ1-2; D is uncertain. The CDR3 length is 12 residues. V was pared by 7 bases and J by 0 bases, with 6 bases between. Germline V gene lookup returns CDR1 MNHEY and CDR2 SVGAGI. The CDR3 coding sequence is TGTGCCAGCAAGGCGGCTAACTATGGCTACACCTTC. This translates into CASKAANYGYTF.

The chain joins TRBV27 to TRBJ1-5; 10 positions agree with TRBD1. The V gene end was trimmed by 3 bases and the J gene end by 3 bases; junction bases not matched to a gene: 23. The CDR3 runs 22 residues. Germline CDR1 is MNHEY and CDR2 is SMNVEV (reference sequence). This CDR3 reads CASSFETGGVEAKMMINQPQHF. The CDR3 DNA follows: TGTGCCAGCAGTTTTGAGACAGGGGGCGTCGAGGCCAAGATGATGATCAATCAGCCCCAGCATTTT.

The CDR3: CASSSSSGRTDTQYF. For the CDR3, the DNA is TGTGCCAGCAGCTCCTCTAGCGGCCGCACAGATACGCAGTATTTT. The rearrangement joins TRBV7-8 to TRBJ2-3, with 7 bases aligning to TRBD2. After removal of 4 bases from V and 1 base from J, the junction contained 5 bases not matched to a gene. The CDR3 has 15 amino acids. Germline loops: CDR1 SGHVS, CDR2 FQNEAQ.

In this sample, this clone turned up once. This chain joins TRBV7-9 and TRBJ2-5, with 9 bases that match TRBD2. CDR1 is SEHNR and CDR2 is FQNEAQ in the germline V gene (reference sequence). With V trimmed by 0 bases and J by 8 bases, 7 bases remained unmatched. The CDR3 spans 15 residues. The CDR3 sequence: CASSLAQVAGATQYF. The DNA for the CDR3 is TGTGCCAGCAGCTTAGCGCAGGTAGCGGGAGCAACCCAGTACTTC.

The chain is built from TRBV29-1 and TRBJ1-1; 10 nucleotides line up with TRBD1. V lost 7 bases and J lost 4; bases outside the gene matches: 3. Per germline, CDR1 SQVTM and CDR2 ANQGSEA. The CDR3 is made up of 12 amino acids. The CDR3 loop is CSERTGGTEAFF. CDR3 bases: TGCAGCGAGCGGACAGGGGGCACTGAAGCTTTCTTT.

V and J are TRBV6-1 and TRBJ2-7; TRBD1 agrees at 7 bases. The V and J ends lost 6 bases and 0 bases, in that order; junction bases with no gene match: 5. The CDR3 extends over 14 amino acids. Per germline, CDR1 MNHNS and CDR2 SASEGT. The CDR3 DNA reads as TGTGCCAGCAGACGCCGGGACAGCTCCTACGAGCAGTACGTC. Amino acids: CASRRRDSSYEQYV.

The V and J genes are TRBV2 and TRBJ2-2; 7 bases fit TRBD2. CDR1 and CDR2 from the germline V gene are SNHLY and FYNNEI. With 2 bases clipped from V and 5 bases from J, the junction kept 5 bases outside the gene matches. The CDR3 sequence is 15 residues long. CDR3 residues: CASSEQAGRTGELFF. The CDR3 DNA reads TGTGCCAGCAGTGAACAAGCGGGGAGGACCGGGGAGCTGTTTTTT.

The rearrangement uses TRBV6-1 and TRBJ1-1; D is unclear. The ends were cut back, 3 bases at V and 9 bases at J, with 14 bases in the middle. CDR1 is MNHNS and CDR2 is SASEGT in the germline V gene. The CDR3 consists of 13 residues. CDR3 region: CASSELGSLKAFF. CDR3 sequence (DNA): TGTGCCAGCAGTGAGTTGGGGAGCCTTAAAGCTTTCTTT.

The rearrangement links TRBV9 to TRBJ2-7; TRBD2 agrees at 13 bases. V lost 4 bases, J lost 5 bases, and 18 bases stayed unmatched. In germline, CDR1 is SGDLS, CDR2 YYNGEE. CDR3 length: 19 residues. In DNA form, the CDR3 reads TGTGCCAGCAGCCCAGGGGACGTATGGACTAGCGGGAGAAGCCACGAGCAGTACTTC. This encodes CASSPGDVWTSGRSHEQYF. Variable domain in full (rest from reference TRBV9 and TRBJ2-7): DSGVTQTPKHLITATGQRVTLRCSPRSGDLSVYWYQQSLDQGLQFLIQYYNGEERAKGNILERFSAQQFPDLHSELNLSSLELGDSALYFCASSPGDVWTSGRSHEQYFGPGTRLTVT.